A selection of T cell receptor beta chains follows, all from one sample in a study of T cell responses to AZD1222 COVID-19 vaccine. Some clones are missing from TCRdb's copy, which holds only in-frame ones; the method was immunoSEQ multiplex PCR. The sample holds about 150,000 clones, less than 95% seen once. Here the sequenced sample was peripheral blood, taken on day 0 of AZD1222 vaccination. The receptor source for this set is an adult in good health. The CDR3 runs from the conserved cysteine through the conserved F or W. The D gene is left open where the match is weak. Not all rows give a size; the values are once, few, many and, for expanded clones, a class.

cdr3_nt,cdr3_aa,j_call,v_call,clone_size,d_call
TGTGCCAGTAGTATACAGCAAGAGACCCAGTACTTC,CASSIQQETQYF,TRBJ2-5,TRBV19,-,-
TGTGCCAGCAGTGAATTCCCCGCGGGGATCGTTGGCAATCAGCCCCAGCATTTT,CASSEFPAGIVGNQPQHF,TRBJ1-5,TRBV6-1,-,-
TGCGCCAGCAGCTTGACGTACAGCTACGAGCAGTACTTC,CASSLTYSYEQYF,TRBJ2-7,TRBV5-1,-,-
TGTGCCAGCAGTGAAGTAGTTGCAGACACTGAAGCTTTCTTT,CASSEVVADTEAFF,TRBJ1-1,TRBV6-1,-,-
TGTGCCAGCAGTGACAGGACACGCAATTCACCCCTCCACTTT,CASSDRTRNSPLHF,TRBJ1-6,TRBV2,-,-
TGTGCCTGGAGTGTAAGGTCTGGGTTTTTCACTGAAGCTTTCTTT,CAWSVRSGFFTEAFF,TRBJ1-1,TRBV30,-,-
TGTGCCATCAAGACGACAGGGCACACTGAAGCTTTCTTT,CAIKTTGHTEAFF,TRBJ1-1,TRBV28,-,TRBD1
TGTGCCAGCAGCTTAGTCGCGGGAGCTCGGGGAGTCCATAGTGCTTTCTTT,CASSLVAGARGVHSAFF,TRBJ1-1,TRBV7-2,-,-
TGCGCCAGCAGCTGGGGGTCTCGCTCCGGGATTGGCACCGGGGAGCTGTTTTTT,CASSWGSRSGIGTGELFF,TRBJ2-2,TRBV5-1,-,-
TGTGCCAGCAGCCCGGCGAGCTCTGGAAACACCATATATTTT,CASSPASSGNTIYF,TRBJ1-3,TRBV6-5,-,-
TGTGCCAGTAGCCAATTCGACAGGGGATACAATCAGCCCCAGCATTTT,CASSQFDRGYNQPQHF,TRBJ1-5,TRBV19,-,TRBD1
TGTGCCATTACAGGGGGAGAGGGCACTGAAGCTTTCTTT,CAITGGEGTEAFF,TRBJ1-1,TRBV10-3,-,TRBD1
TGTGCCAGCAGTCAGAACCCTACTAATTCACCCCTCCACTTT,CASSQNPTNSPLHF,TRBJ1-6,TRBV27,once,-
TGTGCCAGCAGTTACCCTACCTCTAGACAGTACGGCTACACCTTC,CASSYPTSRQYGYTF,TRBJ1-2,TRBV6-5,once,-
TGTGCCAGCAGCTTATCTCGCCGGTACTATGGCTACACCTTC,CASSLSRRYYGYTF,TRBJ1-2,TRBV7-9,-,-
TGTGCCAGCAGCTTAGTTTCTGGGGACAGGGGTTCCGGGGAGCTGTTTTTT,CASSLVSGDRGSGELFF,TRBJ2-2,TRBV7-2,-,TRBD1
TGTGCCAGCAGGGCAGGGTTGAACACTGAAGCTTTCTTT,CASRAGLNTEAFF,TRBJ1-1,TRBV12-3/TRBV12-4,-,-
TGTGCCAGCAGGGACAGGGAGGGGGGTGAAAAACTGTTTTTT,CASRDREGGEKLFF,TRBJ1-4,TRBV6-5,-,TRBD1
TGCGCCAGCAGCTTTCAACAGGGGAACACTGAAGCTTTCTTT,CASSFQQGNTEAFF,TRBJ1-1,TRBV5-1,-,-
TGTGCCAGCAGCTTGGTTTGGTCCGGGCTTGAGGGGGAGACCCAGTACTTC,CASSLVWSGLEGETQYF,TRBJ2-5,TRBV5-5,-,-
TGTGCCAGCAGCAAAGACCTCCTAGCGATGGCTAGCACAGATACGCAGTATTTT,CASSKDLLAMASTDTQYF,TRBJ2-3,TRBV21-1,-,-
TGTGCCAGCAGTCAGGGTCTTAGCAATCAGCCCCAGCATTTT,CASSQGLSNQPQHF,TRBJ1-5,TRBV27,-,-
TGTGCCAGCAGTTTATTCCGCTCCTATAATTCACCCCTCCACTTT,CASSLFRSYNSPLHF,TRBJ1-6,TRBV28,-,-
TGTGCCAGCAGAGGGACAACTGGGGATGGCTACACCTTC,CASRGTTGDGYTF,TRBJ1-2,TRBV14,-,-
TGTGCCAGCAGGGCAAGAGACAGGTACGAGCAGTACTTC,CASRARDRYEQYF,TRBJ2-7,TRBV28,-,-
TGTGCCAGCAGCTTAAATTTAGGGAACTATGGCTACACCTTC,CASSLNLGNYGYTF,TRBJ1-2,TRBV7-9,-,-
TGTGCCAGCAGCTTAGTCGGGGGGGACTCGTCATACGAGCAGTACTTC,CASSLVGGDSSYEQYF,TRBJ2-7,TRBV7-2,-,TRBD2
TGTGCCAGCACCCTTCTCGGGAGCTCCTACAATGAGCAGTTCTTC,CASTLLGSSYNEQFF,TRBJ2-1,TRBV21-1,-,-
TGTGCCAGCAGCCAAACAGGGGATCGGTCGCATTTT,CASSQTGDRSHF,TRBJ1-5,TRBV28,-,TRBD1
TGTGCCAGCTCACCACCCAGGACAGGGCCGAGCTCCTACGAGCAGTACTTC,CASSPPRTGPSSYEQYF,TRBJ2-7,TRBV18,-,TRBD1
TGTGCCAGCAGTGAATCAGGGGTAGGAAATCAGCCCCAGCATTTT,CASSESGVGNQPQHF,TRBJ1-5,TRBV6-1,few,-
TGTGCCAGCAGCTCTGGGGGGAGCTCTGGAAACACCATATATTTT,CASSSGGSSGNTIYF,TRBJ1-3,TRBV5-4,-,-
TGCGCCAGCAGCCAGGACATAGCGGGGGGCGGATTCGCTGGGGCCAACGTCCTGACTTTC,CASSQDIAGGGFAGANVLTF,TRBJ2-6,TRBV4-1,-,TRBD2
TGTGCCAGCAGCGTACGGGCTAGCGGGGGGGCGTTGGAGACCCAGTACTTC,CASSVRASGGALETQYF,TRBJ2-5,TRBV9,-,TRBD2
TGTGCCAGCAGCGTAGATTGGAACACTGAAGCTTTCTTT,CASSVDWNTEAFF,TRBJ1-1,TRBV11-2,-,-